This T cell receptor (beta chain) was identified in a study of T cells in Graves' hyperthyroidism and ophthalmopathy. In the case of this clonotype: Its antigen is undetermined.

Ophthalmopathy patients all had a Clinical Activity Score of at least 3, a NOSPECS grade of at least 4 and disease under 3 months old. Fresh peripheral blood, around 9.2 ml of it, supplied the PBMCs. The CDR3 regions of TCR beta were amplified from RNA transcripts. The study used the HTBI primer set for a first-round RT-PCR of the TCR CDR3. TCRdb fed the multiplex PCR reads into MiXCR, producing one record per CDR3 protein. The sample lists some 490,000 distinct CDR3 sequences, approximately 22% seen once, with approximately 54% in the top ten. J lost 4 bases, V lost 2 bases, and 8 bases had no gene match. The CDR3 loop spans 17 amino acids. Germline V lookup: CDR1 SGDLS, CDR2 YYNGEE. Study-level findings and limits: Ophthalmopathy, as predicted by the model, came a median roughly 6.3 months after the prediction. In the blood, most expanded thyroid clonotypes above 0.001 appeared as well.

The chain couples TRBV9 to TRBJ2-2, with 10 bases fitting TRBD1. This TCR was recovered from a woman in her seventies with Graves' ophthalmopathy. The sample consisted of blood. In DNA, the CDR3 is TGTGCCAGCAGCGTTTCCGGGACAGGGGCCTCCACCGGGGAGCTGTTTTTT. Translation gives CASSVSGTGASTGELFF.